The clone carrying this T cell receptor beta chain was seen a handful of times. TCRdb fed the 5' RACE reads into MiXCR, producing one record per CDR3 protein. The sample yields 300,000 to 350,000 distinct CDR3 sequences, approximately 14% seen once. The sample originates from a study of T-cell memory formation after mild COVID-19. Sequenced sample: PBMCs or a T cell subset sorted from them (not recorded which). This clonotype was sampled from a man between 18 and 29 years old who had mild COVID-19 (a few samples of this study predate the infection). Cell type and time point are not known.

In nucleotides, the CDR3 is TGTGCCAGCAGTTACCTCCCCCGGACAGGGTGGAGGGCTGAAGCTTTCTTT. Protein: CASSYLPRTGWRAEAFF. The chain couples TRBV6-2 or TRBV6-3 to TRBJ1-1; TRBD1 matches at 8 bases. The germline V gene encodes CDR1 MNHEY and CDR2 SVGEGT. Trimming cost V 2 bases and J 6 bases; bases outside gene matches: 14. There are 17 residues in the CDR3.